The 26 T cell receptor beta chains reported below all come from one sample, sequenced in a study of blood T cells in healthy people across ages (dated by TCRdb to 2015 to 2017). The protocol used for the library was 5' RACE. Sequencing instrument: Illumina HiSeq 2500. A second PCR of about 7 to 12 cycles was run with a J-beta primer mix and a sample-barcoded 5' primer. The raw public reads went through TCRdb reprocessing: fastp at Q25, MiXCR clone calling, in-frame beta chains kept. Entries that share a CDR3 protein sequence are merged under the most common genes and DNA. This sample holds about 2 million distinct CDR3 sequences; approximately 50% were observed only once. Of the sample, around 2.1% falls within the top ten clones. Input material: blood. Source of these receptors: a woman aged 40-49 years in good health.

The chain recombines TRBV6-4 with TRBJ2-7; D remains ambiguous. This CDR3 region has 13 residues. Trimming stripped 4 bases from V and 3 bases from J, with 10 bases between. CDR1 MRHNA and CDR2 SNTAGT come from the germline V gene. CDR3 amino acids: CASSVSMGYEQYF. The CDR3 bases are TGTGCCAGCAGTGTCAGCATGGGCTACGAGCAGTACTTC.

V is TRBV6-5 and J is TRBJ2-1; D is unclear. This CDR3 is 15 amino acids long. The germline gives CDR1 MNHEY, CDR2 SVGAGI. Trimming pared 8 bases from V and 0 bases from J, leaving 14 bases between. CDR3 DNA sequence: TGTGCCAGCTATCCGCTACTTAGCTCCTACAATGAGCAGTTCTTC. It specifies CASYPLLSSYNEQFF.

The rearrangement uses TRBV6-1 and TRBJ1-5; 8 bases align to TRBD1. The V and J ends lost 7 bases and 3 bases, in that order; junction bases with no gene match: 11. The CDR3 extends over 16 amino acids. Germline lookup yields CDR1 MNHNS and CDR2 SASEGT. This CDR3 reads CASTERGQVINQPQHF. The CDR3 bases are TGTGCCAGCACCGAAAGGGGACAGGTTATCAATCAGCCCCAGCATTTT.

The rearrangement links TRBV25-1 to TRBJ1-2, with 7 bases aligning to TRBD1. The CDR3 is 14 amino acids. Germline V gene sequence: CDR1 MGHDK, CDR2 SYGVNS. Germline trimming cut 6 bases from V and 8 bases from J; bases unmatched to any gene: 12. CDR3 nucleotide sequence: TGTGCCAGCAGGAACGCGGGACAGTCAGGAGGCTACACCTTC. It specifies CASRNAGQSGGYTF.

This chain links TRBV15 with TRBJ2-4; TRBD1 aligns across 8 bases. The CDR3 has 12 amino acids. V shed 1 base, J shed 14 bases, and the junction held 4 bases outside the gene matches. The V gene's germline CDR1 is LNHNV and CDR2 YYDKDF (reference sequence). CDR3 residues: CATSRGQGSKYF. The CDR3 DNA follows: TGTGCCACCAGCAGAGGACAGGGGTCTAAGTACTTC.

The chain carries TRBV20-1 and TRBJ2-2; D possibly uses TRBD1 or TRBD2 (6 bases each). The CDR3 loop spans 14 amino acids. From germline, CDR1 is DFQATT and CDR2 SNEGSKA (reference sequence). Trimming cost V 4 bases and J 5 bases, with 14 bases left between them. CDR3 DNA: TGCAGTGCTACCGGGGGCGCAAGTACCGGGGAGCTGTTTTTT. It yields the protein CSATGGASTGELFF.

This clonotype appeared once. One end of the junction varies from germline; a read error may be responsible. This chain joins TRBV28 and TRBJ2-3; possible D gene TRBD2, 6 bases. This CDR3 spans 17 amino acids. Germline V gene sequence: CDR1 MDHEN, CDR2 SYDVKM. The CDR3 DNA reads TGTGCCAGCAGTTCAAACACAGACTTAACTAGCACAGATATGCAGTATTTT. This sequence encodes CASSSNTDLTSTDMQYF.

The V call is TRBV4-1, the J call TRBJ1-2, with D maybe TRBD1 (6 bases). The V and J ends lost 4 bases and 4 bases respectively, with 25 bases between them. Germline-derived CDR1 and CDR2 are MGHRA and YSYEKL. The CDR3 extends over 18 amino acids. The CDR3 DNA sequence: TGCGCCAGCAGCCCCAACCCTGGACAGTCGGTCCTAGGCTATGGCTACACCTTC. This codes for CASSPNPGQSVLGYGYTF.

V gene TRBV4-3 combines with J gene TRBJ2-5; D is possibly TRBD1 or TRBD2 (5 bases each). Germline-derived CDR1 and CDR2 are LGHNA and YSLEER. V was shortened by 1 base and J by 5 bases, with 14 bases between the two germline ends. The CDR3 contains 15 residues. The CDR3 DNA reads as TGCGCCAGCAGCCAAGTCCAGGGAGAGGGGGAGACCCAGTACTTC. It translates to CASSQVQGEGETQYF.

CDR3 bases: TGCAGCGTTGTACAGGGGATCTATGAGCAGTTCTTC. Translated: CSVVQGIYEQFF. This chain connects TRBV29-1 to TRBJ2-1; the match to TRBD1 covers 7 bases. Unmatched junction bases numbered 5, after V lost 4 bases and J lost 8 bases. The V gene's germline CDR1 is SQVTM and CDR2 ANQGSEA. The CDR3 consists of 12 residues.

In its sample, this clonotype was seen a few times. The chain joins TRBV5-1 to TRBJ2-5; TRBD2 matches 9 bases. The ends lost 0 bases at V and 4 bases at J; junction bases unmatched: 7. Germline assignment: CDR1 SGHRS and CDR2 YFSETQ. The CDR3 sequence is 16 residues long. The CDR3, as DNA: TGCGCCAGCAGCTTGGCCCCGGTTAGCGGGGGAGAGACCCAGTACTTC. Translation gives CASSLAPVSGGETQYF. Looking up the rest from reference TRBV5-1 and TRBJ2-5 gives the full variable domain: KAGVTQTPRYLIKTRGQQVTLSCSPISGHRSVSWYQQTPGQGLQFLFEYFSETQRNKGNFPGRFSGRQFSNSRSEMNVSTLELGDSALYLCASSLAPVSGGETQYFGPGTRLLVL.

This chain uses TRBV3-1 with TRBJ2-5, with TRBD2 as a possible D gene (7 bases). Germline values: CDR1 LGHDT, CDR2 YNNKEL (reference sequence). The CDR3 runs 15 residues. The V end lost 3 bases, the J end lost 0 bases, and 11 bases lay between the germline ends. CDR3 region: CASSQLGGHQETQYF. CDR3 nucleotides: TGTGCCAGCAGCCAGCTGGGGGGGCACCAAGAGACCCAGTACTTC.

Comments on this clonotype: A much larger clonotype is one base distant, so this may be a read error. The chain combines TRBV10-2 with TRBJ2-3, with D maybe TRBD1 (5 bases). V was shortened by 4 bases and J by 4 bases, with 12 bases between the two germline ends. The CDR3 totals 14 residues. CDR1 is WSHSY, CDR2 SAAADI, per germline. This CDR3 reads CASSGTTTSDTQYF. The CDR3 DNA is TGCGCCAGCAGTGGGACAACTACCTCAGATACGCAGTATTTT.

The CDR3 is CATSRDGRYNSPLHF. CDR3 coding DNA: TGTGCCACCAGCAGAGATGGCAGGTATAATTCACCCCTCCACTTT. The chain employs TRBV15 and TRBJ1-6, with D uncertain. V was shortened by 0 bases and J by 4 bases, with 7 bases between the two germline ends. This CDR3 comprises 15 residues. The germline V gene has CDR1 LNHNV and CDR2 YYDKDF (reference sequence). The whole variable domain, filled in from reference TRBV15 and TRBJ1-6, reads DAMVIQNPRYQVTQFGKPVTLSCSQTLNHNVMYWYQQKSSQAPKLLFHYYDKDFNNEADTPDNFQSRRPNTSFCFLDIRSPGLGDTAMYLCATSRDGRYNSPLHFGNGTRLTVT.

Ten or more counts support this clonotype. CDR3 sequence: CASSSTTSGGAVDTQYF. In DNA, the CDR3 is TGCGCCAGCAGCTCAACGACTAGCGGGGGGGCGGTGGATACGCAGTATTTT. The chain has TRBV4-1 and TRBJ2-3, with TRBD2 matching over 14 bases. CDR3 size: 17 residues. V lost 5 bases, J lost 6 bases, and 10 bases stayed unmatched. The germline V gene has CDR1 MGHRA and CDR2 YSYEKL.

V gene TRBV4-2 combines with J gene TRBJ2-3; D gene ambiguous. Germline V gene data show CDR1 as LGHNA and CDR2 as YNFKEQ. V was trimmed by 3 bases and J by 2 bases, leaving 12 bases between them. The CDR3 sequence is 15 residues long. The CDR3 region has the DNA TGTGCCAGCAGCCAGGGGATCGGATTCACAGATACGCAGTATTTT. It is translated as CASSQGIGFTDTQYF.

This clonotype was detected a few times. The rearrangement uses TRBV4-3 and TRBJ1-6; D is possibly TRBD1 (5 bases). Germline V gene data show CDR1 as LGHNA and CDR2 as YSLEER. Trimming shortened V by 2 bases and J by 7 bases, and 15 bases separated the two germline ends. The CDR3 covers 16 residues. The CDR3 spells CASSQMLGVGNSPLHF. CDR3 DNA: TGCGCCAGCAGCCAAATGTTAGGGGTAGGAAATTCACCCCTCCACTTT.

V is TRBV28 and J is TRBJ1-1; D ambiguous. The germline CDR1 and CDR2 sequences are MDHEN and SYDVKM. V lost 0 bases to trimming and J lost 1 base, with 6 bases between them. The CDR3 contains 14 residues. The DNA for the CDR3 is TGTGCCAGCAGTTTATGGCATTCGAACACTGAAGCTTTCTTT. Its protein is CASSLWHSNTEAFF.

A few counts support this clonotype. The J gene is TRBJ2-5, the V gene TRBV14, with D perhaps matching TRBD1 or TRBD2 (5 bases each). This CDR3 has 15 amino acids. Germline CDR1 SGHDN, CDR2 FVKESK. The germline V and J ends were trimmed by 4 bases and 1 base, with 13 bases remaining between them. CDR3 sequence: CASSLGRDLQETQYF. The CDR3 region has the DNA TGTGCCAGCAGCCTCGGCCGGGACCTCCAAGAGACCCAGTACTTC.

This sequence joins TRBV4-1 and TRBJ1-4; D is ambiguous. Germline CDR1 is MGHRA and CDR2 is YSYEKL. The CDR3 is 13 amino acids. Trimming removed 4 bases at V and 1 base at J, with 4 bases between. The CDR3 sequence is CASSRITNEKLFF. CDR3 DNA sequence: TGCGCCAGCAGCCGGATAACTAATGAAAAACTGTTTTTT.

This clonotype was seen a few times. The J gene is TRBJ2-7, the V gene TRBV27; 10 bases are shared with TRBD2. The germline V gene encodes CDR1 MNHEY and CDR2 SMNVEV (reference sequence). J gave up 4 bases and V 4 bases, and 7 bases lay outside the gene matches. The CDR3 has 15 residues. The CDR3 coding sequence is TGTGCCAGCAGTTCGAGCGGGGGGGCCAGGTACGAGCAGTACTTC. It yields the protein CASSSSGGARYEQYF.

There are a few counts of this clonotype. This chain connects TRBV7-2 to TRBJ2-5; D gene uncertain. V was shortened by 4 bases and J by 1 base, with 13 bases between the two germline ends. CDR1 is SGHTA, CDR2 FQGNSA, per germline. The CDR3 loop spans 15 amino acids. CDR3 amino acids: CASSSDGRPQETQYF. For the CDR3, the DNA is TGTGCCAGCAGCTCGGATGGACGCCCCCAAGAGACCCAGTACTTC.

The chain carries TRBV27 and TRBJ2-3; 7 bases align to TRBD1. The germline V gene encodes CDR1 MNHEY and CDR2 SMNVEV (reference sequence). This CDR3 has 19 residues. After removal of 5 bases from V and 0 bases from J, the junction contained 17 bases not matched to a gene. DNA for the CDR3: TGTGCCAGCAGTGGGACAGTTGGGGTTGACAGGACTAGCACAGATACGCAGTATTTT. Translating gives CASSGTVGVDRTSTDTQYF.

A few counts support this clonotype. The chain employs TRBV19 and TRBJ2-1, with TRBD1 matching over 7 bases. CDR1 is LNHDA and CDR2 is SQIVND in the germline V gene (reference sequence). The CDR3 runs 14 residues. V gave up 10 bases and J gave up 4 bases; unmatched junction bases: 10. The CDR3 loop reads CATNPGQMYNEQFF. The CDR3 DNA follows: TGTGCCACTAATCCGGGACAGATGTACAATGAGCAGTTCTTC.

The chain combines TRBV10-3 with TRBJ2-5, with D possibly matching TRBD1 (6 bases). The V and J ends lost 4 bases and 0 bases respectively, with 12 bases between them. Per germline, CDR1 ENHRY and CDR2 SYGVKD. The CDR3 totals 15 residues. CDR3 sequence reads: CAISGGTFNQETQYF. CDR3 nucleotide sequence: TGTGCCATCAGTGGTGGGACATTCAACCAAGAGACCCAGTACTTC.

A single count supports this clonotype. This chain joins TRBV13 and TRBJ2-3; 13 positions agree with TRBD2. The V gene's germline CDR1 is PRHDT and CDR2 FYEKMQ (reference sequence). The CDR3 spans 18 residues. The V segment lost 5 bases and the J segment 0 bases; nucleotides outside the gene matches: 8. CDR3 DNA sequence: TGTGCCAGCAGCACTACTAGCGGGGGGGCTTCTAGCACAGATACGCAGTATTTT. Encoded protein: CASSTTSGGASSTDTQYF. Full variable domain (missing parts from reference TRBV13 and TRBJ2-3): AAGVIQSPRHLIKEKRETATLKCYPIPRHDTVYWYQQGPGQDPQFLISFYEKMQSDKGSIPDRFSAQQFSDYHSELNMSSLELGDSALYFCASSTTSGGASSTDTQYFGPGTRLTVL.